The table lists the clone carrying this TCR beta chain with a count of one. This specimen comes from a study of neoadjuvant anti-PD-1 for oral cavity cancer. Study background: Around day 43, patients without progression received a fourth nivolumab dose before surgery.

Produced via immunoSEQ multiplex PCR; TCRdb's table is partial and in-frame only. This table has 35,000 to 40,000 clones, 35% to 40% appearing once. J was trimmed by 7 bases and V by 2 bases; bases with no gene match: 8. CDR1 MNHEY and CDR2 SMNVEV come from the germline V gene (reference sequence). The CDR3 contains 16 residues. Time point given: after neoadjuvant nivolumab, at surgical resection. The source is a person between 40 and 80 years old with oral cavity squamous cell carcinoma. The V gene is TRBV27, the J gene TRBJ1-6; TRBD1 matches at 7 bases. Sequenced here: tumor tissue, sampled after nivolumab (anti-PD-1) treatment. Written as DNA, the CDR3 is TGTGCCAGCAGTTTAATGGGAACAGGGGCAAATTCACCCCTCCACTTT. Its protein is CASSLMGTGANSPLHF.